Following are 32 T cell receptor beta chains from one sample sequenced in a study of blood T cell repertoires in COVID-19. This table comes from immunoSEQ multiplex PCR, and its TCRdb copy is limited to in-frame clones, with some not included. Here the sample spans over 150,000 clones, around 83% being singletons. Sequenced sample: peripheral blood. The source is a man in his forties with acute or convalescent COVID-19.

This rearrangement joins TRBV7-3 to TRBJ2-5; 10 bases line up with TRBD2. The DNA end is more similar to TRBJ2-7, so the J call may be wrong. The germline gives CDR1 SGHTA, CDR2 FQGTGA. The CDR3 has 13 residues. The CDR3 is CASSSSGGYEQYF. In nucleotides, the CDR3 is TGTGCCAGCAGCTCTAGCGGGGGCTACGAGCAGTACTTC.

The chain's CDR3 is CSVDRVGYNEQFF. CDR3 DNA: TGCAGCGTGGACAGGGTAGGCTACAATGAGCAGTTCTTC. The J gene is TRBJ2-1, the V gene TRBV29-1, with TRBD1 matching 8 bases. The CDR3 is 13 amino acids. The junction had 4 bases not matched to a gene; V was cut back by 6 bases and J by 3 bases. In germline, CDR1 is SQVTM, CDR2 ANQGSEA.

The chain uses TRBV6-5 and TRBJ1-4; 8 nucleotides agree with TRBD1. V was clipped by 7 bases and J by 8 bases; unmatched bases: 9. The CDR3 has 14 residues. CDR1 MNHEY and CDR2 SVGAGI come from the germline V gene. The CDR3 DNA sequence: TGTGCCAGCACTTTTGGACAGGGTAGCGAAAAACTGTTTTTT. Translation gives CASTFGQGSEKLFF.

This chain links TRBV6-1 with TRBJ2-3, with D tentatively TRBD2 (6 bases). CDR3 length: 14 residues. CDR1 is MNHNS, CDR2 SASEGT, per germline. The V gene lost 0 bases and the J gene lost 4 bases, with 8 bases spanning the gap. The CDR3 DNA reads TGTGCCAGCAGTGAAGCTAGACTAGCAGATACGCAGTATTTT. This encodes CASSEARLADTQYF.

CDR3 DNA sequence: TGTGCCAGTAGTCTCGGGCTACAGGGCACTGAAGCTTTCTTT. Its protein is CASSLGLQGTEAFF. The genes are TRBV19 and TRBJ1-1; maybe TRBD1 (6 bases). The germline CDR1 and CDR2 sequences are LNHDA and SQIVND (reference sequence). CDR3 length equals 14 residues. Between the trimmed V and J ends, which lost 5 bases and 4 bases, there was a span of 14 bases.

This clone was counted a few times. The chain couples TRBV30 to TRBJ1-2; D is possibly TRBD1 (5 bases). Trimming removed 3 bases at V and 8 bases at J, with 13 bases between. The germline V gene has CDR1 GTSNPN and CDR2 SVGIG (reference sequence). The CDR3 contains 12 residues. CDR3 in DNA: TGTGCCTGGAGATCCGCACGGGGGGGCTACACCTTC. Protein product: CAWRSARGGYTF.

V usage is TRBV6-1 and J usage is TRBJ2-2, with D unclear. Germline V gives CDR1 MNHNS, CDR2 SASEGT. CDR3 length equals 15 residues. The V gene lost 2 bases and the J gene lost 4 bases, with 11 bases spanning the gap. The CDR3, as DNA: TGTGCCAGCAGTGAAATCCACAGAATCACCGGGGAGCTGTTTTTT. Its translation: CASSEIHRITGELFF.

This clone was recorded a few times. At one end, the junction sequence differs from germline, possibly due to a read error. V and J are TRBV7-7 and TRBJ2-2, with 9 bases fitting TRBD1. Germline lookup yields CDR1 SSHAT and CDR2 FNYEAQ (reference sequence). The CDR3 consists of 17 residues. The DNA of the CDR3 is TGTGCTAGCAGCCAGCAGGGACAGGGCGTCTCGACCGGGGAGCTGTTTTTT. Residues: CASSQQGQGVSTGELFF.

The chain carries TRBV28 and TRBJ1-6; D unresolved. V shed 10 bases and J shed 1 base, with 14 bases lying between them. CDR1 is MDHEN and CDR2 is SYDVKM in the germline V gene. This CDR3 spans 15 amino acids. CDR3 DNA: TGTGCCACCGCTTACTCTCGGTCCTATAATTCACCCCTCCACTTT. Its translation: CATAYSRSYNSPLHF.

The chain is built from TRBV11-2 and TRBJ1-2; TRBD1 agrees at 8 bases. From germline, CDR1 is SGHAT and CDR2 FQNNGV. With 5 bases clipped from V and 0 bases from J, the junction kept 11 bases outside the gene matches. The CDR3 spans 17 residues. The CDR3 DNA follows: TGTGCCAGCAGCGGAACTGGGACAGGACTACCTAACTATGGCTACACCTTC. This sequence encodes CASSGTGTGLPNYGYTF.

J is TRBJ2-7 and V is TRBV18, with D possibly being TRBD2 (5 bases). The ends were cut back, 4 bases at V and 6 bases at J, with 19 bases in the middle. Germline V gives CDR1 KGHSH, CDR2 LQKENI. CDR3 length: 15 residues. The CDR3 region has the DNA TGTGCCAGCTCACTATCGACTACCGAGGAGAGCGAGCAGTACTTC. Amino acids: CASSLSTTEESEQYF. The full variable domain, completed using reference TRBV18 and TRBJ2-7, is NAGVMQNPRHLVRRRGQEARLRCSPMKGHSHVYWYRQLPEEGLKFMVYLQKENIIDESGMPKERFSAEFPKEGPSILRIQQVVRGDSAAYFCASSLSTTEESEQYFGPGTRLTVT.

The chain has TRBV14 and TRBJ2-5; the match to TRBD2 covers 9 bases. J gave up 5 bases and V 0 bases, and 7 bases lay outside the gene matches. There are 16 residues in the CDR3. Germline V gene lookup returns CDR1 SGHDN and CDR2 FVKESK. The CDR3 here is CASSQDSAGGPETQYF. CDR3 coding DNA: TGTGCCAGCAGCCAAGACTCTGCGGGGGGGCCGGAGACCCAGTACTTC.

The genes are TRBV6-6 and TRBJ1-2; no clear D gene. The CDR3 has 13 amino acids. V lost 6 bases, J lost 4 bases, and 12 bases lay in between. CDR1 is MNHNY, CDR2 SVGAGI, per germline (reference sequence). The CDR3 sequence is CASRLGDLYGYTF. The DNA for the CDR3 is TGTGCCAGCAGACTCGGGGATCTCTATGGCTACACCTTC.

V usage is TRBV3-1 (or the pseudogene TRBV3-2) and J usage is TRBJ1-6; 8 bases match TRBD1. J gave up 0 bases and V 4 bases, and 8 bases lay outside the gene matches. Germline assignment: CDR1 LGHDT and CDR2 YNNKEL (reference sequence). This CDR3 contains 18 residues. The CDR3 here is CASSRTTGASSYNSPLHF. The CDR3 DNA reads TGTGCCAGCAGCCGGACGACAGGGGCCAGCTCCTATAATTCACCCCTCCACTTT.

The J gene is TRBJ2-7, the V gene TRBV11-1; 10 bases are a match to TRBD1. The CDR3 has 15 amino acids. Germline assignment: CDR1 SGHAT and CDR2 FQDESV (reference sequence). V was pared by 4 bases and J by 2 bases, with 5 bases of the junction left unmatched. Here the CDR3 reads CASSSRDRGTYEQYF. The DNA for the CDR3 is TGTGCCAGCAGCTCCCGGGACAGGGGTACCTACGAGCAGTACTTC.

The chain employs TRBV29-1 and TRBJ2-4, with a tentative D call TRBD1 (5 bases). This CDR3 region has 14 residues. Trimming pared 4 bases from V and 1 base from J, leaving 11 bases between. In germline, CDR1 is SQVTM, CDR2 ANQGSEA. In nucleotides, the CDR3 is TGCAGCGTTGCAGGGTCTGGGGCCAAAAACATTCAGTACTTC. The encoded protein is CSVAGSGAKNIQYF.

Regarding this clone: The same CDR3 is also encoded by other DNA sequences in this sample. The J gene is TRBJ2-7, the V gene TRBV5-1, with 9 bases identical to TRBD1. Germline CDR1 reads SGHRS; CDR2 reads YFSETQ. This CDR3 is built from 16 residues. Germline trimming cut 1 base from V and 0 bases from J; bases unmatched to any gene: 5. The CDR3: CASSLFTGGTSYEQYF. DNA of the CDR3: TGCGCCAGCAGCTTGTTTACAGGGGGCACCTCCTACGAGCAGTACTTC.

Only a few counts were recorded for this clone. The chain joins TRBV3-1 (or the pseudogene TRBV3-2) to TRBJ1-3; D gene ambiguous. CDR1 and CDR2 (germline): LGHDT, YNNKEL (reference sequence). The CDR3 extends over 14 amino acids. The V and J ends lost 2 bases and 4 bases respectively, with 9 bases between them. CDR3 nucleotides: TGTGCCAGCAGCCAACCGTTGAGGGGAAACACCATATATTTT. Residues: CASSQPLRGNTIYF.

In this sample, this clone turned up a few times. The chain links TRBV27 to TRBJ1-2; D remains ambiguous. The CDR3 runs to 13 residues. Per the germline V gene, CDR1 is MNHEY and CDR2 is SMNVEV (reference sequence). V was shortened by 8 bases and J by 6 bases, with 16 bases between the two germline ends. This chain's CDR3 is CASRARGHDGYTF. CDR3 sequence (DNA): TGTGCCAGCCGTGCTAGAGGGCATGATGGCTACACCTTC.

As for this clone: This sample includes further DNA sequences coding for the same CDR3. CDR3 sequence (DNA): TGCGCCAGCGGCGACAGGGCGAACACTGAAGCTTTCTTT. It encodes CASGDRANTEAFF. The gene calls are TRBV5-1 and TRBJ1-1; 7 bases are shared with TRBD1. The V and J ends lost 7 bases and 1 base, in that order; junction bases with no gene match: 4. The germline V gene encodes CDR1 SGHRS and CDR2 YFSETQ. The CDR3 is 13 residues long.

The chain combines TRBV6-1 with TRBJ1-6, with D tentatively TRBD1 (5 bases). Germline V lookup: CDR1 MNHNS, CDR2 SASEGT. Trimming removed 6 bases at V and 9 bases at J, with 9 bases between. There are 12 residues in the CDR3. DNA for the CDR3: TGTGCCAGCAGGTTGGGGGGTTCACCCCTCCACTTT. Encoded protein: CASRLGGSPLHF.

The J gene is TRBJ2-1, the V gene TRBV27; TRBD2 agrees at 12 bases. CDR1 and CDR2 from the germline V gene are MNHEY and SMNVEV (reference sequence). With 5 bases clipped from V and 5 bases from J, the junction kept 4 bases outside the gene matches. CDR3 length equals 15 residues. The CDR3 loop reads CASSGLAGGDNEQFF. In DNA form, the CDR3 reads TGTGCCAGCAGTGGGCTAGCGGGGGGGGACAATGAGCAGTTCTTC.

The chain has TRBV9 and TRBJ2-1; D not resolved. The CDR3 spans 13 residues. The ends were cut back, 4 bases at V and 11 bases at J, with 16 bases in the middle. Germline CDR1 reads SGDLS; CDR2 reads YYNGEE. CDR3: CASSSMTGYQQFF. The CDR3 DNA reads as TGTGCCAGCAGCTCCATGACCGGGTACCAGCAGTTCTTC.

The chain links TRBV6-5 to TRBJ1-4; 9 nucleotides agree with TRBD1. The V segment lost 5 bases and the J segment 5 bases; nucleotides outside the gene matches: 6. The CDR3 runs to 15 residues. Germline V lookup: CDR1 MNHEY, CDR2 SVGAGI. The CDR3 reads CASSTLGQGNEKLFF. The CDR3 DNA is TGTGCCAGCAGTACCCTAGGACAGGGGAATGAAAAACTGTTTTTT.

The chain has TRBV12-3 or TRBV12-4 and TRBJ2-7; possibly TRBD2 for D (6 bases). CDR3 length: 11 residues. Trimming took off 5 bases at V and 7 bases at J, with 9 bases between the two ends. CDR3 region: CASSIAGEQYF. The CDR3 nucleotides are TGTGCCAGCAGTATTGCGGGGGAGCAGTACTTC.

This rearrangement joins TRBV7-3 to TRBJ2-2; no reliable D call. Trimming took off 3 bases at V and 2 bases at J, with 7 bases between the two ends. Germline loops: CDR1 SGHTA, CDR2 FQGTGA. The CDR3 length is 14 residues. CDR3 in DNA: TGTGCCAGCAGCTTCAACAGAAACACCGGGGAGCTGTTTTTT. The encoded protein is CASSFNRNTGELFF.

The chain links TRBV28 to TRBJ1-4, with D possibly being TRBD1 (6 bases). Germline-derived CDR1 and CDR2 are MDHEN and SYDVKM. The V gene lost 6 bases and the J gene lost 5 bases, with 22 bases spanning the gap. The CDR3 contains 17 residues. CDR3 residues: CASRRLRGRGSNEKLFF. For the CDR3, the DNA is TGTGCCAGCAGACGCTTAAGGGGGAGGGGATCAAATGAAAAACTGTTTTTT.

V usage is TRBV25-1 and J usage is TRBJ1-2; D unclear. V gave up 3 bases and J gave up 5 bases, with 16 bases separating them. Germline loops: CDR1 MGHDK, CDR2 SYGVNS. The CDR3 has 15 residues. In DNA form, the CDR3 reads TGTGCCAGCAGTGATCTTTCCTCCGGGGTTTATGGCTACACCTTC. Its protein is CASSDLSSGVYGYTF.

The chain has TRBV7-9 and TRBJ1-2; 10 bases are a match to TRBD1. The CDR3 is 16 amino acids. Germline CDR1 and CDR2: SEHNR and FQNEAQ (reference sequence). V lost 5 bases, J lost 6 bases, and 12 bases stayed unmatched. The CDR3 bases are TGTGCCAGCAGCCGTCCCGGGACAGGGGCGTCAAATGGCTACACCTTC. Its translation is CASSRPGTGASNGYTF.

CDR3: CATSAQGGSYNEQFF. CDR3 coding DNA: TGTGCCACCAGTGCCCAAGGGGGATCCTACAATGAGCAGTTCTTC. The V and J genes are TRBV24-1 and TRBJ2-1, with D possibly TRBD1 on 6 matching bases. The CDR3 consists of 15 residues. The ends were cut back, 5 bases at V and 1 base at J, with 11 bases in the middle. In germline, CDR1 is KGHDR, CDR2 SFDVKD.

This clone was detected once. The CDR3 DNA follows: TGTGCCAGCACCCAGCGGGGGTCGGCTTTCTTT. Amino acid sequence: CASTQRGSAFF. The chain has TRBV7-2 and TRBJ1-1; a possible D gene is TRBD1 (5 bases). The CDR3 runs 11 residues. V dropped 7 bases and J dropped 11 bases, with 14 bases sitting between them. CDR1 and CDR2 (germline): SGHTA, FQGNSA.

This clone was observed once. This chain joins TRBV7-2 and TRBJ1-1; tentatively, D is TRBD1 (5 bases). The CDR3 is 13 amino acids. V dropped 4 bases and J dropped 7 bases, with 13 bases sitting between them. Germline values: CDR1 SGHTA, CDR2 FQGNSA. The CDR3 coding sequence is TGTGCCAGCAGCTGGACACCCTTAATTGAAGCTTTCTTT. Translated, it gives CASSWTPLIEAFF.